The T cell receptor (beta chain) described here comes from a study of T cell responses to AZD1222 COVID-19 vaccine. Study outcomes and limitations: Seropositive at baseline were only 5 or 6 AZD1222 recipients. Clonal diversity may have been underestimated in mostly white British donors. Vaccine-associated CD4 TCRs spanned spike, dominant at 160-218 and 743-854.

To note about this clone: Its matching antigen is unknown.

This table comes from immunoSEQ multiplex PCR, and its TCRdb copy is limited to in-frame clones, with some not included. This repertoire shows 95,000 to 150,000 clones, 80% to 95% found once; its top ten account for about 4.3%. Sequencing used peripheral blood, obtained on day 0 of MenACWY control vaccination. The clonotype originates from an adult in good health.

Here the CDR3 reads CASSLAILAYEQYF. As DNA, the CDR3 is TGTGCCAGCAGCTTAGCCATACTCGCCTACGAGCAGTACTTC. The chain is built from TRBV7-2 and TRBJ2-7; no firm D call. Between the trimmed V and J ends, which lost 0 bases and 2 bases, there was a span of 8 bases. The CDR3 extends over 14 amino acids. Germline CDR1 reads SGHTA; CDR2 reads FQGNSA.